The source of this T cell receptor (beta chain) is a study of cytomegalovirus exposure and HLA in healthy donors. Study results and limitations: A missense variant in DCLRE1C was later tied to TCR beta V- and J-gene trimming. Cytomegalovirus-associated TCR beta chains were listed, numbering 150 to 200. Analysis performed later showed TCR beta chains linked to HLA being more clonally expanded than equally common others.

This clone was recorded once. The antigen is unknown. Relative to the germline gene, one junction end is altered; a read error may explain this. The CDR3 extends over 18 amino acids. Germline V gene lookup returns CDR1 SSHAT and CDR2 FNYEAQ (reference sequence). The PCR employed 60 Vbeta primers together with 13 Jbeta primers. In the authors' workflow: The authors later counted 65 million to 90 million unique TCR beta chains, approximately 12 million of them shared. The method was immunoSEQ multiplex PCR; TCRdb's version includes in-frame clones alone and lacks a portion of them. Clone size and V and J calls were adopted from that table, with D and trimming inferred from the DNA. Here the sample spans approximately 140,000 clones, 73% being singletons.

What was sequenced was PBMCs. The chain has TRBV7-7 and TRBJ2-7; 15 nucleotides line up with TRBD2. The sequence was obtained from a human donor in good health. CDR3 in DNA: TGTGCTAGCAGCCCCCTAGGGACTAGCGGGGGGTCCGTTGTAGAGCAGTACTTC. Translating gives CASSPLGTSGGSVVEQYF.